The source of this TCR beta chain is a study of T-cell reconstitution after alpha-beta-depleted transplantation in children. About this clonotype: No antigen is known for it. One junction end disagrees with the germline gene, perhaps due to a read error.

Findings of the study overall: Several hundred graft clones that had expanded were reportedly the source of alpha-beta T cells about two months after transplant. Surviving recipient cells, namely T cells and thymic progenitors, were the source of high day-60 TCRbeta diversity in some patients. A year had passed since transplant, and T-cell counts and diversity by then came mostly from newly produced T cells.

Library preparation (for TCRbeta) was performed with unique molecular identifiers. Via MiXCR, TCRdb re-called the PCR reads, giving one row per CDR3 protein. The sample includes just over 950,000 distinct CDR3 sequences, roughly 29% of them seen just once. This sequence was found in a boy in the first two years of life who had a stem cell transplant for SCID, so the T cells may come from the graft donor. The material was PBMCs, mostly from graft donor cells, obtained 360 days after TCRalphabeta/CD19-depleted stem cell transplant.

The CDR3 spells CATSRDGQAFF. CDR3 DNA: TGTGCCACCAGCCGAGACGGCCAAGCTTTCTTT. This chain connects TRBV15 to TRBJ1-1, with D unclear. Germline-derived CDR1 and CDR2 are LNHNV and YYDKDF (reference sequence). This CDR3 is 11 amino acids long.